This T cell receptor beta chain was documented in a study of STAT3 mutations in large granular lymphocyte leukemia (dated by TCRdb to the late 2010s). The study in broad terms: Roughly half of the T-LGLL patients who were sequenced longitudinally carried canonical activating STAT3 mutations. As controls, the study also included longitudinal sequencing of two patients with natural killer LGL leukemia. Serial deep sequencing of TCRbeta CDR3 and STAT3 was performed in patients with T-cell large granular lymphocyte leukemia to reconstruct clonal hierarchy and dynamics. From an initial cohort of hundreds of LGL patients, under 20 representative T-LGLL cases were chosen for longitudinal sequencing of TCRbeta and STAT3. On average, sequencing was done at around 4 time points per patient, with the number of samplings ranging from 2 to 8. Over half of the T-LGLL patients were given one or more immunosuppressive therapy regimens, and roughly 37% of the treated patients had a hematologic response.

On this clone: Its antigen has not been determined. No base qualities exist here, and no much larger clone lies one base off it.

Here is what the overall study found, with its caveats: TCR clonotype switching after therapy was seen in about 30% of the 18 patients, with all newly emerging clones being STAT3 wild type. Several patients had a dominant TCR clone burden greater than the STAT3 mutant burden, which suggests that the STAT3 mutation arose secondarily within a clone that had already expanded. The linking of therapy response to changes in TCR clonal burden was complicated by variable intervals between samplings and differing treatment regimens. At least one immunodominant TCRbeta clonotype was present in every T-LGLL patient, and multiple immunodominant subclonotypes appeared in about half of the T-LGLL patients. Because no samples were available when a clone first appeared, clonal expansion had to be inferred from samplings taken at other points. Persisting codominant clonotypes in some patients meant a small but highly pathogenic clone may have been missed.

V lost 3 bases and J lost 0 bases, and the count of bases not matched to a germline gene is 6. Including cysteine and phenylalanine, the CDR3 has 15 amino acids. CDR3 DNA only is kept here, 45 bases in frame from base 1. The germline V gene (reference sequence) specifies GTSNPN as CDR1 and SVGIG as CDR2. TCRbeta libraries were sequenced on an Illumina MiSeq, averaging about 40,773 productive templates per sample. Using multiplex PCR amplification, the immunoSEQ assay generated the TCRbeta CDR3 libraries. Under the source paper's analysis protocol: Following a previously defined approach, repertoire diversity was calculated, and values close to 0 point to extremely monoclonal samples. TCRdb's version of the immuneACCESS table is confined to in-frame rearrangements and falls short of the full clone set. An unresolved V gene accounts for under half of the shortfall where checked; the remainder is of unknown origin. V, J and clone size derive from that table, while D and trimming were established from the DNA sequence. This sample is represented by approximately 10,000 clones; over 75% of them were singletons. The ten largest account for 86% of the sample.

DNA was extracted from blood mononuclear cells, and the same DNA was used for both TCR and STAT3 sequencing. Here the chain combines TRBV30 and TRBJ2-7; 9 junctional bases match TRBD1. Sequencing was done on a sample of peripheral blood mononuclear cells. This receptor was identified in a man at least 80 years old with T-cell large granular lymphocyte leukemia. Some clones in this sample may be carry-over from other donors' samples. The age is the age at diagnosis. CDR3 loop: CAWSAPGQGSYEQYF. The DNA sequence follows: TGTGCCTGGAGCGCCCCGGGACAGGGCTCCTACGAGCAGTACTTC.